This T cell receptor beta chain was profiled in a study of blood T cell repertoires in COVID-19. Across the study: Whether acute or convalescent, the COVID-19 samples came from the United States, Italy and Spain. PBMCs, B-cell-depleted T cells, or T cells provided the cDNA or gDNA that made up the material.

Germline lookup yields CDR1 KGHSH and CDR2 LQKENI. CDR3 length: 15 amino acids. V lost 2 bases and J lost 4, with 14 bases in between. Seattle patient enrollment occurred during active infection, with longitudinal follow-up thereafter. Original processing notes: By means of reference gene primer amplification, nucleated cell counts were estimated. Assay used: immunoSEQ multiplex PCR; TCRdb lists only in-frame clones, some missing. D and trimming were read from the DNA, whereas the V and J calls and clone size are those reported in that table. Here the sample spans about 50,000 clones, approximately 92% being singletons.

The receptor was derived from a woman aged 55-70 years with COVID-19, enrolled during active disease. The genes are TRBV18 and TRBJ1-1, with a tentative D call TRBD1 (6 bases). Sequenced material: peripheral blood. The CDR3 DNA reads as TGTGCCAGCTCACCAGGTTCAGGGGATGGCACTGAAGCTTTCTTT. Its protein product is CASSPGSGDGTEAFF.